These 7 T cell receptor beta chains were all obtained from the same sample, sequenced in a study of cytomegalovirus exposure and HLA in healthy donors. Profiled with immunoSEQ multiplex PCR; TCRdb holds only in-frame clones, not every one. The repertoire holds 200,000 to 250,000 clones, with around 90% as singletons. The sample comprised PBMCs. These receptors originate from a woman younger than 35 in good health and CMV-seropositive.

This chain joins TRBV28 and TRBJ1-1; 7 bases agree with TRBD1. Germline CDR1 reads MDHEN; CDR2 reads SYDVKM. The J segment lost 4 bases and the V segment lost 2 bases, leaving 4 bases of the junction unmatched. CDR3 length equals 14 residues. The CDR3 loop reads CASSLRGPSTEAFF. The CDR3 DNA reads as TGTGCCAGCAGTTTAAGGGGGCCGAGCACTGAAGCTTTCTTT. Drawing the rest from reference TRBV28 and TRBJ1-1, the complete variable domain is DVKVTQSSRYLVKRTGEKVFLECVQDMDHENMFWYRQDPGLGLRLIYFSYDVKMKEKGDIPEGYSVSREKKERFSLILESASTNQTSMYLCASSLRGPSTEAFFGQGTRLTVV.

J is TRBJ2-2 and V is TRBV7-9, with unresolved D. Germline CDR1 reads SEHNR; CDR2 reads FQNEAQ (reference sequence). The CDR3 runs 15 residues. V was clipped by 1 base and J by 4 bases, with 10 bases between them. The CDR3 here is CASSLGRSSTGELFF. CDR3 DNA sequence: TGTGCCAGCAGCTTAGGGCGGTCGTCCACCGGGGAGCTGTTTTTT.

The gene calls are TRBV7-9 and TRBJ2-6, with D perhaps matching TRBD1 (6 bases). The CDR3 consists of 17 residues. Germline CDR1 reads SEHNR; CDR2 reads FQNEAQ (reference sequence). V lost 5 bases, J lost 0 bases, and 14 bases lay in between. The CDR3 sequence: CASSTGTFVSGANVLTF. CDR3 nucleotides: TGTGCCAGCAGCACCGGGACATTCGTCTCTGGGGCCAACGTCCTGACTTTC.

V and J are TRBV7-4 and TRBJ2-5, with a possible D match to TRBD2 (5 bases). This CDR3 is built from 14 residues. CDR1 and CDR2 (germline): SGHVT, SQSDAQ. The V gene lost 1 base and the J gene lost 5 bases, with 11 bases spanning the gap. The CDR3: CASSLGLAFETQYF. The CDR3 region has the DNA TGTGCCAGCAGCTTAGGGCTAGCTTTCGAGACCCAGTACTTC.

The chain employs TRBV27 and TRBJ2-7; TRBD2 agrees at 11 bases. Germline V CDR1 and CDR2: MNHEY, SMNVEV (reference sequence). This CDR3 is built from 15 residues. After removal of 5 bases from V and 2 bases from J, the junction contained 5 bases not matched to a gene. This CDR3 is CASSTYSGRAYEQYF. DNA for the CDR3: TGTGCCAGCAGTACCTATAGCGGGAGGGCCTACGAGCAGTACTTC.

The sample holds a few counts of this clone. V is TRBV7-9 and J is TRBJ2-1; D gene uncertain. V lost 1 base and J 8 bases, leaving 9 bases between the germline ends. The germline CDR1 and CDR2 sequences are SEHNR and FQNEAQ (reference sequence). The CDR3 is 13 residues long. CDR3 coding DNA: TGTGCCAGCAGCTTAGTCCAGGCCTATGAGCAGTTCTTC. Translating gives CASSLVQAYEQFF.

V is TRBV28 and J is TRBJ2-7; 11 nucleotides align to TRBD1. From germline, CDR1 is MDHEN and CDR2 SYDVKM. The J segment lost 7 bases and the V segment lost 6 bases, leaving 11 bases of the junction unmatched. This CDR3 contains 15 residues. The CDR3 sequence: CASSPTGQGAGEQYF. In DNA, the CDR3 is TGTGCCAGCAGCCCGACCGGACAGGGGGCGGGTGAGCAGTACTTC.